Given below is one T cell receptor (beta chain) in context. CDR3 length equals 15 residues. J was trimmed by 0 bases and V by 5 bases; bases with no gene match: 4. Per germline, CDR1 SGHVS and CDR2 FQNEAQ. The data were taken from a study of CD8+ T cells in alopecia areata. The sequencing template was cDNA reverse transcribed from extracted RNA. Generated by immunoSEQ multiplex PCR, the TCRdb table keeps only in-frame clones and is missing some. The sample yields 110,000 to 150,000 clones, about 60% seen once. This receptor was taken from a human donor with alopecia areata. Sequencing was performed on CD4+ T cells sorted from blood, taken at week 0. J is TRBJ2-3 and V is TRBV7-8, with 8 bases that match TRBD2. CDR3 in amino acids: CASSALAGSTDTQYF. The CDR3 coding sequence is TGTGCCAGCAGCGCGCTAGCGGGTAGCACAGATACGCAGTATTTT.